The rows below give T cell receptor beta chains drawn from one sample of a study of T-cell reconstitution after alpha-beta-depleted transplantation in children. One entry per CDR3 protein results from TCRdb running MiXCR on the PCR reads. The repertoire holds around 52,000 distinct CDR3 sequences, with under 6% as singletons. The sequencing here drew on PBMCs, mostly from graft donor cells, taken 60 days after TCRalphabeta/CD19-depleted stem cell transplant. Source of these receptors: a female patient aged 2-10 years who had a stem cell transplant for aplastic anemia, so the T cells may come from the graft donor. Each CDR3 is given with its conserved first and last residue. Each record gives: clone size, J gene, D gene, V gene, CDR3 DNA, CDR3 protein. A D gene is named only where the DNA matches it firmly. Expanded clones get a size class; other rows say once, few or many, or leave the size out.

many,TRBJ2-1,NA,TRBV7-9,TGTGCCAGCAGCACTCGGACAGCGCGAGGGGATGAGCAGTTCTTC,CASSTRTARGDEQFF
many,TRBJ1-2,NA,TRBV20-1,TGCAGTGCTAGAGTAAAGGGTTATGGCTACACCTTC,CSARVKGYGYTF
NA,TRBJ2-7,NA,TRBV25-1,TGTGCCAGCAGTGAAGCGCTGGCCGGCTCCTACGAGCAGTACTTC,CASSEALAGSYEQYF
many,TRBJ2-5,NA,TRBV2,TGTGCCAGCAGTGTGGCAGAGACCCAGTACTTC,CASSVAETQYF
few,TRBJ1-3,NA,TRBV12-3/TRBV12-4,TGTGCCAGCAGTCCAAACTGGTTGTCTGGAAACACCATATATTTT,CASSPNWLSGNTIYF
many,TRBJ2-1,TRBD1,TRBV12-3/TRBV12-4,TGTGCCAGCAGTATACAGACAGGGGGCTCCTACAATGAGCAGTTCTTC,CASSIQTGGSYNEQFF
many,TRBJ2-7,NA,TRBV20-1,TGCAGTGCTCGGGCAGGGATCTTATACGAGCAGTACTTC,CSARAGILYEQYF
many,TRBJ2-7,NA,TRBV7-9,TGTGCCAGCAGCTTAGCGGGGGGACTGAGCTCCTACGAGCAGTACTTC,CASSLAGGLSSYEQYF
many,TRBJ2-4,NA,TRBV28,TGTGCCAGCAGCCCCCCCGGCGGGGCCAAAAACATTCAGTACTTC,CASSPPGGAKNIQYF
many,TRBJ2-3,TRBD2,TRBV20-1,TGCAGTGCTAGGGTGGGACTAGCGGGCTTCACAGATACGCAGTATTTT,CSARVGLAGFTDTQYF
many,TRBJ2-5,NA,TRBV9,TGTGCCAGCAGCGTAGAAGAAGCACCGGGGGCCCAGTACTTC,CASSVEEAPGAQYF
once,TRBJ2-1,NA,TRBV2,TGTGCCAGCAGGCACAGGAAAGCCTCCTACAATGAGCAGTTCTTC,CASRHRKASYNEQFF
many,TRBJ1-2,TRBD1,TRBV10-3,TGTGCCATCAGTTCACGGACAGGGGGTTGGATCTATGGCTACACCTTC,CAISSRTGGWIYGYTF
NA,TRBJ2-3,TRBD2,TRBV20-1,TGCAGTGCTAGAGATTCCCATAAGGCGGGGGGGCTGGCAGATACGCAGTATTTT,CSARDSHKAGGLADTQYF
NA,TRBJ2-1,NA,TRBV14,TGTGCCAGCAGCCAAGAGGGGGACTTCTCCTACAATGAGCAGTTCTTC,CASSQEGDFSYNEQFF
many,TRBJ2-3,NA,TRBV6-6,TGTGCCAGCAGTCGTCCGAGCACAGATACGCAGTATTTT,CASSRPSTDTQYF
many,TRBJ1-6,NA,TRBV20-1,TGCAGTGCCACACCCATTATCGGAAATTCACCCCTCCACTTT,CSATPIIGNSPLHF
NA,TRBJ1-2,NA,TRBV11-1,TGTGCCAGCAGCTTAACTGGGAGTTACTATGGCTACACCTTC,CASSLTGSYYGYTF
many,TRBJ2-1,TRBD2,TRBV2,TGTGCCAGCAGCCCCACTAGCGGGGGGGCCGTCTTCGGGCAGTTCTTC,CASSPTSGGAVFGQFF
few,TRBJ2-7,NA,TRBV11-2,TGTGCCAGCAGCGTAGGACTCCCCAACGAGCAGTACTTC,CASSVGLPNEQYF
NA,TRBJ2-5,NA,TRBV7-8,TGTGCCAGCAGCTTCGGGGACAAAATTGAGACCCAGTACTTC,CASSFGDKIETQYF
many,TRBJ2-7,TRBD2,TRBV29-1,TGCAGCGTTGATGCAGCGGGAGGGGTATACGAGCAGTACTTC,CSVDAAGGVYEQYF
NA,TRBJ2-1,NA,TRBV18,TGTGCCAGCTCCCCCGATCTAGCGCCCTACAATGAGCAGTTCTTC,CASSPDLAPYNEQFF
NA,TRBJ2-7,NA,TRBV5-1,TGCGCCAGCAGCTCCGGGACACCCTACGAGCAGTACTTC,CASSSGTPYEQYF